This T cell receptor (beta chain) stems from a study of T cell responses to AZD1222 COVID-19 vaccine. Whole-study findings and limits: With dominance at 160-218 and 743-854, vaccine-associated CD4 TCRs spanned spike. Baseline seropositivity characterized only a handful of AZD1222 recipients.

The V gene's germline CDR1 is SGHRS and CDR2 YFSETQ. With 4 bases clipped from V and 0 bases from J, the junction kept 9 bases outside the gene matches. The CDR3 is 17 amino acids. The protocol was immunoSEQ multiplex PCR, while the TCRdb copy is restricted to in-frame clones and leaves out a portion. The sample shows over 130,000 clones, roughly nine tenths of them seen only once. Note on this clone: Its antigen remains unidentified.

This TCR was recovered from an adult who received the AZD1222 COVID-19 vaccine. The sample consisted of peripheral blood, taken 28 days after the second AZD1222 dose. The chain recombines TRBV5-1 with TRBJ1-2, with 10 bases identical to TRBD1. Here the CDR3 DNA reads TGCGCCAGCAGCCTCACCTCGGGACAGGGGACTAACTATGGCTACACCTTC. It specifies CASSLTSGQGTNYGYTF.